The 7 T cell receptor beta chains below come from one sample, sequenced in a study of tumor and adjacent non-tumor tissue in lung cancer. This sample's RNA came from whole unsorted tissue. The library came from three nested PCR rounds adapted from ARM-PCR protocols. TCRdb redid the calling of the multiplex PCR reads with MiXCR, one entry per CDR3 protein. In the table there are 70,000 to 90,000 distinct CDR3 sequences, roughly 73% of which are singletons. Sequenced input: lung tumor tissue. These receptors were taken from a woman in her 50s with non-small cell lung cancer.

This clonotype was recorded once. The chain is built from TRBV29-1 and TRBJ2-3; 11 nucleotides agree with TRBD2. The germline gives CDR1 SQVTM, CDR2 ANQGSEA. The V gene end was trimmed by 3 bases and the J gene end by 5 bases; junction bases not matched to a gene: 13. The CDR3 runs 17 residues. CDR3 DNA: TGCAGCGTTGAGACAATTAGCGGGAGGGGTCGAGGAGATACGCAGTATTTT. It translates to CSVETISGRGRGDTQYF.

Written as DNA, the CDR3 is TGTGCCAGCAGCTCTGCATTTTACAATGAGCAGTTCTTC. Its protein product is CASSSAFYNEQFF. This chain uses TRBV11-2 with TRBJ2-1; D is uncertain. V lost 4 bases and J 4 bases, leaving 8 bases between the germline ends. The CDR3 runs to 13 residues. Looked up from germline, CDR1 is SGHAT and CDR2 is FQNNGV.

For this clonotype: One junction end disagrees with the germline gene, perhaps due to a read error. V and J are TRBV5-6 and TRBJ2-2, with no clear D. The CDR3 loop spans 15 amino acids. From germline, CDR1 is SGHDT and CDR2 YYEEEE. CDR3 protein: CASSLGLSQLRKLFF. CDR3 DNA sequence: TGTGCTAGCAGCTTGGGTCTTTCGCAGCTAAGGAAGCTGTTTTTT.

A remark on this clonotype: One base away lies a much larger clone, so this may be a sequencing read error. The chain uses TRBV24-1 and TRBJ2-3, with TRBD2 matching over 8 bases. The germline V gene has CDR1 KGHDR and CDR2 SFDVKD. V lost 6 bases and J lost 1; bases outside the gene matches: 8. The CDR3 has 16 residues. The chain's CDR3 is CATSKPGLGGTDTQYF. The DNA of the CDR3 is TGTGCCACCAGTAAACCGGGACTAGGCGGCACAGATACGCAGTATTTT.

Comments on this clonotype: One junction end does not reproduce the germline sequence, and a read error may be involved. J is TRBJ2-1 and V is TRBV24-1; TRBD1 matches at 7 bases. CDR3 length equals 15 residues. Germline-derived CDR1 and CDR2 are KGHDR and SFDVKD. The CDR3 here is CTTSPNGQDYNEQFF. The CDR3 region has the DNA TGCACCACCAGTCCGAATGGACAGGACTACAATGAGCAGTTCTTC.

About this clonotype: Possible read error: a much larger clone is one base away. The CDR3 spells CASQETGAYGQYF. Here the CDR3 DNA reads TGTGCCAGCCAGGAAACAGGGGCTTACGGGCAGTACTTC. The rearrangement links TRBV28 to TRBJ2-7; 7 bases align to TRBD1. This CDR3 contains 13 residues. The V gene's germline CDR1 is MDHEN and CDR2 SYDVKM.

This clonotype was counted between two and nine times. This may arise from a read error, as a much more abundant clone is one base away. This sequence joins TRBV7-8 and TRBJ1-4, with 9 bases fitting TRBD1. This CDR3 is 15 amino acids long. The germline V gene has CDR1 SGHVS and CDR2 FQNEAQ. Written as DNA, the CDR3 is TGTGCCAGCAGCTCGACCTCGGGACAGGGTGAAAAACTGTCTTTT. This sequence encodes CASSSTSGQGEKLSF.